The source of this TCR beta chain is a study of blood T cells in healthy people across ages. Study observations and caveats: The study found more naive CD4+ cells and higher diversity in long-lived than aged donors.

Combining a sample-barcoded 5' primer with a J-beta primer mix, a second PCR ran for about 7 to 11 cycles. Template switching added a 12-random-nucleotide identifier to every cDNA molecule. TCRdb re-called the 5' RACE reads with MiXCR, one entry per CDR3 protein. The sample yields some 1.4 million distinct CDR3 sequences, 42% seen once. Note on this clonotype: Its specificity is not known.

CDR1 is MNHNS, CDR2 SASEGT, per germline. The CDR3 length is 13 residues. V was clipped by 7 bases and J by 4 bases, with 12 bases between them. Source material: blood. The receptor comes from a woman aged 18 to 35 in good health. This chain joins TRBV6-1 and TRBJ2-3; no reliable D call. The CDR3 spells CASTGDIPDTQYF. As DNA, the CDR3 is TGTGCCAGCACCGGAGACATCCCAGATACGCAGTATTTT.